This T cell receptor (beta chain) appears in the sequencing data of a study of PD-1 blockade in classical Hodgkin lymphoma (dated by TCRdb to 2018 to 2020). Regarding the research as a whole: A peripheral blood immune signature of response to PD-1 blockade in classical Hodgkin lymphoma was defined using TCR beta sequencing and CyTOF. The investigation overall reported the following: Baseline TCR diversity was reported to be lower in newly diagnosed patients than in healthy donors, and even lower in relapsed/refractory patients. Only a single clinical trial cohort was studied, and what caused the repertoire differences, possibly disease activity or prior therapy, remained undefined.

A word on this clone: Its antigen is currently not known. No base qualities exist here, and no much larger clone lies one base off it.

The CDR3 measures 14 amino acids from cysteine to phenylalanine. Only CDR3 DNA remains: 42 bases, in frame from the first base. V was cut back by 2 bases and J by 8 bases, leaving a gap of 13 bases between them. The CDR1 and CDR2 encoded by the germline V gene are MDHEN and SYDVKM. The time point tag for this specimen amounts to: newly diagnosed, previously untreated cHL patient sample. As a comparison group for the relapsed/refractory trial patients, PBMCs from patients with newly diagnosed, previously untreated classical Hodgkin lymphoma were sequenced. Peripheral blood was collected in 8 mL Vacutainer Cell Preparation Tubes, from which PBMCs were isolated by centrifugation and then cryopreserved. Genomic DNA was isolated using the Qiagen DNeasy kit from unsorted PBMCs as well as from negatively selected CD4+ and CD8+ fractions. Using primers that anneal to V and J segments, immunoSEQ multiplex PCR amplified the TCR beta CDR3 regions. A synthetic immune receptor repertoire was used to minimize amplification bias, and any residual bias was removed computationally once sequencing was done. The authors' analysis ran thus. Repertoire diversity was quantified as the Shannon entropy index using custom Python scripts. Unsorted, CD4+ and CD8+ repertoires were examined separately, except in combined analyses, for which CD4+ and CD8+ sequences were merged in silico. Not all clones reach the TCRdb copy of this immuneACCESS table, which keeps in-frame sequences only. Checked studies attribute under half of the gap to unresolved V genes and leave the rest unexplained. Clone size and V and J calls were adopted from that table, with D and trimming inferred from the DNA. The sample table holds 15,000 to 20,000 clones, of which roughly 81% were seen once. Clones ranked in the top ten supply roughly 8.4% of the sample.

This receptor was identified in a human donor with classical Hodgkin lymphoma. The sequencing input was peripheral blood mononuclear cells (PBMCs). The sequence is built from TRBV28 and TRBJ1-5; a weak D assignment points to TRBD1 (5 bases agree). The nucleotide sequence is TGTGCCAGCAGTTTAAGGCAGGGAGTGAAGCCCCAGCATTTT. It translates as CASSLRQGVKPQHF.